The clone carrying this TCR beta chain was observed a handful of times. The entry originates in a study of blood T cell repertoires in COVID-19. Whole-study context: COVID-19 samples collected from the United States, Italy and Spain covered acute and convalescent phases.

Repertoires were generated with immunoSEQ multiplex PCR, while TCRdb's copy carries only in-frame clones and drops some. The sample yields 64,000 or so clones, around 80% seen once. The V end lost 5 bases, the J end lost 4 bases, and 8 bases lay between the germline ends. The germline V gene encodes CDR1 DFQATT and CDR2 SNEGSKA (reference sequence). This CDR3 is built from 11 residues. Material for sequencing was peripheral blood. This chain uses TRBV20-1 with TRBJ1-2, with a weak D call TRBD1 (5 bases). This sequence was found in a human donor in a cohort sampled during active COVID-19. The CDR3 protein is CSAADSYGYTF. As DNA, the CDR3 is TGCAGTGCTGCTGACAGCTATGGCTACACCTTC.